The 22 T cell receptor beta chains listed next were all sequenced from one sample in a study of Tregs in tolerant kidney transplant recipients. The table came from immunoSEQ multiplex PCR; TCRdb's copy has only in-frame clones and leaves some out. This sample has approximately 90,000 clones, with approximately 93% found just once. Related graft donors supplied nonmyeloablative bone marrow transplants, and mixed chimerism was transient. This specimen consisted of CD4+ T cells from blood (PBMCs), obtained 12 months after the transplant. These receptors were taken from a human patient who received a combined kidney and bone marrow transplant. These T cells may partly come from the graft donor.

This chain joins TRBV11-3 and TRBJ2-3; TRBD2 agrees at 9 bases. Germline V gene lookup returns CDR1 SGHNT and CDR2 YENEEA. The CDR3 contains 14 residues. V shed 6 bases and J 6 bases; nucleotides not matched to a gene: 7. DNA of the CDR3: TGTGCCAGCAGTCGGACTAGCGTTTCGGATACGCAGTATTTT. Translation: CASSRTSVSDTQYF.

The chain combines TRBV18 with TRBJ1-4; D is unclear. Germline loops: CDR1 KGHSH, CDR2 LQKENI. The CDR3 is 15 amino acids. The ends were cut back, 0 bases at V and 0 bases at J, with 5 bases in the middle. The chain's CDR3 is CASSPPISTNEKLFF. CDR3 nucleotides: TGTGCCAGCTCACCACCAATATCAACTAATGAAAAACTGTTTTTT.

This sequence joins TRBV7-2 and TRBJ1-1; TRBD1 matches 9 bases. V was clipped by 0 bases and J by 5 bases; unmatched bases: 10. Looked up from germline, CDR1 is SGHTA and CDR2 is FQGNSA. The CDR3 covers 17 residues. The CDR3 is CASSLAPVGQGKTEAFF. The DNA for the CDR3 is TGTGCCAGCAGCTTAGCCCCAGTGGGACAGGGCAAGACTGAAGCTTTCTTT.

The CDR3 coding sequence is TGTGCCAGCTCACCAACTGGACGGGGGGCCTCCAATGAGCAGTTCTTC. Protein: CASSPTGRGASNEQFF. V usage is TRBV18 and J usage is TRBJ2-1; a weak D match, TRBD2 (7 bases). Per germline, CDR1 KGHSH and CDR2 LQKENI. This CDR3 contains 16 residues. Trimming took 2 bases from V and 6 from J, leaving 17 bases between them.

The chain carries TRBV5-1 and TRBJ2-3; unclear D gene. The CDR3 spans 12 residues. Trimming took 7 bases from V and 7 from J, leaving 13 bases between them. CDR1 is SGHRS and CDR2 is YFSETQ in the germline V gene. The CDR3 region is CASAADSYTQYF. The CDR3 nucleotides read TGCGCCAGCGCCGCAGATTCGTATACGCAGTATTTT.

The V call is TRBV18, the J call TRBJ2-7; a possible D gene is TRBD1 (5 bases). The CDR3 totals 15 residues. V dropped 2 bases and J dropped 3 bases, with 14 bases sitting between them. The germline V gene encodes CDR1 KGHSH and CDR2 LQKENI. DNA of the CDR3: TGTGCCAGCTCACCAAGGCTCGGCAGGGACTACGAGCAGTACTTC. Encoded protein: CASSPRLGRDYEQYF.

J is TRBJ2-5 and V is TRBV7-2; D remains ambiguous. The J call may be wrong; the DNA end is better matched by TRBJ2-7. The CDR3 totals 11 residues. Germline CDR1 SGHTA, CDR2 FQGNSA. CDR3 DNA: TGTGCCAGCAGCTCGTGGGGCGAGCAGTACTTC. Residues: CASSSWGEQYF.

The chain combines TRBV27 with TRBJ1-1; tentative D call: TRBD1 (5 bases). Trimming removed 5 bases from V and 0 bases from J, with 13 bases in between. CDR3 size: 15 residues. The germline V gene encodes CDR1 MNHEY and CDR2 SMNVEV (reference sequence). The CDR3 spells CASSIRGALNTEAFF. CDR3 DNA sequence: TGTGCCAGCAGTATCCGCGGGGCCCTGAACACTGAAGCTTTCTTT.

Only one count was recorded for this clone. This chain links TRBV28 with TRBJ2-7; D might be TRBD1 (6 bases). The germline V gene has CDR1 MDHEN and CDR2 SYDVKM. V shed 3 bases and J shed 3 bases, with 15 bases lying between them. This CDR3 region has 15 residues. The CDR3 here is CASSLQGTRGYEQYF. As DNA, the CDR3 is TGTGCCAGCAGTTTGCAGGGGACGAGGGGCTACGAGCAGTACTTC.

CDR3 nucleotides: TGTGCCAGCAGCTTGAGCCGGGACAGGGCCTACAATGAGCAGTTCTTC. Its translation is CASSLSRDRAYNEQFF. This rearrangement joins TRBV7-9 to TRBJ2-1; TRBD1 matches at 9 bases. The CDR3 consists of 16 residues. CDR1 SEHNR and CDR2 FQNEAQ come from the germline V gene (reference sequence). The ends lost 3 bases at V and 2 bases at J; junction bases unmatched: 5.

The CDR3 reads CASSPDRANYGYTF. DNA for the CDR3: TGCGCCAGCAGCCCGGACAGAGCTAACTATGGCTACACCTTC. The chain employs TRBV5-1 and TRBJ1-2; D is perhaps TRBD1 (6 bases). CDR3 size: 14 residues. The germline V and J ends were trimmed by 4 bases and 0 bases, with 10 bases remaining between them. Germline values: CDR1 SGHRS, CDR2 YFSETQ.

J is TRBJ1-2 and V is TRBV5-6, with D uncertain. This CDR3 is 14 amino acids long. CDR1 SGHDT and CDR2 YYEEEE come from the germline V gene. V was clipped by 2 bases and J by 0 bases, with 8 bases between them. CDR3 in amino acids: CASSFRLANYGYTF. The CDR3 nucleotides are TGTGCCAGCAGCTTCCGGTTAGCTAACTATGGCTACACCTTC.

The J gene is TRBJ2-7, the V gene TRBV18, with D maybe TRBD1 (6 bases). Germline CDR1 reads KGHSH; CDR2 reads LQKENI. V was clipped by 5 bases and J by 5 bases, with 19 bases between them. There are 15 residues in the CDR3. The DNA for the CDR3 is TGTGCCAGCTCAACAATTCAGAACAGGGTCCACGAGCAGTACTTC. As protein: CASSTIQNRVHEQYF.

The chain recombines TRBV9 with TRBJ2-7, with D possibly TRBD2 on 5 matching bases. The CDR3 contains 13 residues. In germline, CDR1 is SGDLS, CDR2 YYNGEE. Trimming took off 6 bases at V and 10 bases at J, with 20 bases between the two ends. As DNA, the CDR3 is TGTGCCAGCACCCGGCGGAGGCGAGACGGCCAGTACTTC. This sequence encodes CASTRRRRDGQYF.

This clone was counted once. This CDR3 reads CASSQDHGTGRKNIQYF. The DNA for the CDR3 is TGCGCCAGCAGCCAAGATCACGGGACAGGGAGAAAAAACATTCAGTACTTC. The chain recombines TRBV4-1 with TRBJ2-4, with TRBD1 matching 9 bases. Looked up from germline, CDR1 is MGHRA and CDR2 is YSYEKL. This CDR3 comprises 17 residues. The J segment lost 4 bases and the V segment lost 0 bases, leaving 7 bases of the junction unmatched.

The J gene is TRBJ1-1, the V gene TRBV11-2; the D gene is possibly TRBD1 (6 bases). The CDR3 totals 15 residues. Trimming stripped 3 bases from V and 5 bases from J, with 16 bases between. Germline lookup yields CDR1 SGHAT and CDR2 FQNNGV. This chain's CDR3 is CASSFYTQGSTEAFF. The CDR3 DNA follows: TGTGCCAGCAGCTTTTATACACAGGGCAGTACTGAAGCTTTCTTT.

The gene calls are TRBV14 and TRBJ1-2; D is uncertain. The germline gives CDR1 SGHDN, CDR2 FVKESK. Trimming pared 5 bases from V and 4 bases from J, leaving 8 bases between. The CDR3 loop spans 12 amino acids. The CDR3 sequence is CASSKTVYGYTF. Here the CDR3 DNA reads TGTGCCAGCAGCAAAACAGTCTATGGCTACACCTTC. Full variable domain (missing parts from reference TRBV14 and TRBJ1-2): EAGVTQFPSHSVIEKGQTVTLRCDPISGHDNLYWYRRVMGKEIKFLLHFVKESKQDESGMPNNRFLAERTGGTYSTLKVQPAELEDSGVYFCASSKTVYGYTFGSGTRLTVV.

The CDR3 nucleotides are TGTGCCAGCAGCGGTCCGGGACTAGTGAGCGTTCGGTCCTACAATGAGCAGTTCTTC. It specifies CASSGPGLVSVRSYNEQFF. The rearrangement links TRBV13 to TRBJ2-1; 8 nucleotides match TRBD2. With 5 bases clipped from V and 1 base from J, the junction kept 16 bases outside the gene matches. This CDR3 is 19 amino acids long. Germline V gene data show CDR1 as PRHDT and CDR2 as FYEKMQ (reference sequence).

This chain connects TRBV18 to TRBJ2-4; D is perhaps TRBD1 (5 bases). The germline V and J ends were trimmed by 3 bases and 6 bases, with 9 bases remaining between them. CDR1 and CDR2 from the germline V gene are KGHSH and LQKENI. The CDR3 is 13 amino acids. The CDR3 loop reads CASSPDRLNIQYF. The CDR3 DNA is TGTGCCAGCTCACCCGACAGACTAAACATTCAGTACTTC.

This clone occurred once. The chain has TRBV19 and TRBJ2-2, with D possibly being TRBD2 (5 bases). Germline values: CDR1 LNHDA, CDR2 SQIVND (reference sequence). CDR3 length: 16 amino acids. Trimming left V 3 bases short and J 4 bases short, with 15 bases between. The CDR3 reads CASSIINGIGTGELFF. The CDR3 DNA is TGTGCCAGTAGTATTATCAACGGGATAGGCACCGGGGAGCTGTTTTTT.

The chain links TRBV29-1 to TRBJ2-1; D unresolved. CDR3 length equals 13 residues. The germline V gene has CDR1 SQVTM and CDR2 ANQGSEA. The ends were cut back, 7 bases at V and 0 bases at J, with 10 bases in the middle. This CDR3 is CSAVERSYNEQFF. The CDR3 DNA follows: TGCAGCGCTGTTGAGCGCTCCTACAATGAGCAGTTCTTC.

The chain carries TRBV2 and TRBJ1-2, with a weak D call TRBD1 (6 bases). V shed 2 bases and J shed 8 bases, with 15 bases lying between them. Germline V gene data show CDR1 as SNHLY and CDR2 as FYNNEI. The CDR3 totals 14 residues. As DNA, the CDR3 is TGTGCCAGCAGTGAAAGGGCGCGGGGGGGCGGCTACACCTTC. Translating gives CASSERARGGGYTF.